The rows below give T cell receptor beta chains drawn from one sample of a study of blood T cell repertoires in COVID-19. Sequenced by immunoSEQ multiplex PCR; TCRdb stores in-frame clones only, minus some. Here the sample spans under 250,000 clones, about nine tenths being singletons. Material: peripheral blood. These receptors all stem from a man in his fifties or sixties with COVID-19, enrolled during active disease. Both conserved end residues are part of each CDR3. The D gene is left open where the match is weak.

J gene | V gene | D gene | CDR3 DNA | CDR3 protein
TRBJ1-2 | TRBV13 | . | TGTGCCAGCAGCTCCCCACGGGGAGGGTACTATGGCTACACCTTC | CASSSPRGGYYGYTF
TRBJ1-3 | TRBV7-6 | . | TGTGCCAGCAGCTTAGATGACAGCTCTGGAAACACCATATATTTT | CASSLDDSSGNTIYF
TRBJ2-7 | TRBV10-3 | TRBD1 | TGTGCCACCTCCGGGACAGACTACGAGCAGTACTTC | CATSGTDYEQYF
TRBJ2-5 | TRBV14 | . | TGTGCCAGCAGCATCGGGGAGACCCAGTACTTC | CASSIGETQYF
TRBJ2-7 | TRBV27 | TRBD1 | TGTGCCAGCAGGCCCCAGCAGGGGGTGTTCGAGCAGTACTTC | CASRPQQGVFEQYF
TRBJ2-5 | TRBV5-1 | TRBD1 | TGCGCCAGCACTGCCGGGACAGGGAACCAAGAGACCCAGTACTTC | CASTAGTGNQETQYF
TRBJ2-7 | TRBV20-1 | TRBD2 | TGCAGTGCTAGTTTAGGGACTAGCGGGATCAATGAGCAGTACTTC | CSASLGTSGINEQYF
TRBJ2-3 | TRBV7-9 | . | TGTGCCAGCAGCGCGCGTTCGGCAGATACGCAGTATTTT | CASSARSADTQYF
TRBJ1-4 | TRBV4-1 | . | TGCGCCAGCAGCCAAGGAGTGCTCGAAAAACTGTTTTTT | CASSQGVLEKLFF
TRBJ1-1 | TRBV6-5 | TRBD1 | TGTGCCAGCAGTTCCAGGACAGGGGGGACTGAAGCTTTCTTT | CASSSRTGGTEAFF
TRBJ2-3 | TRBV9 | . | TGTGCCAGCAGCACAAGGGGTTTTGCAGATACGCAGTATTTT | CASSTRGFADTQYF
TRBJ1-4 | TRBV5-8 | TRBD1 | TGTGCCAGCAGCTCGGGACAGATTAATGAAAAACTGTTTTTT | CASSSGQINEKLFF
TRBJ1-5 | TRBV29-1 | . | TGCAGCGTTGTAATATCGGAGGATCAGCCCCAGCATTTT | CSVVISEDQPQHF
TRBJ1-4 | TRBV7-2 | TRBD1 | TGTGCCAGCAGCTTACAGACAGGGGGCTATGAAAAACTGTTTTTT | CASSLQTGGYEKLFF
TRBJ2-5 | TRBV11-3 | TRBD2 | TGTGCCAGCAGCTCAGACGGGACTACAGAGACCCAGTACTTC | CASSSDGTTETQYF
TRBJ2-1 | TRBV6-2/TRBV6-3 | . | TGTGCCAGCAGTTCACCCACTAATGAGGAACACAATGAGCAGTTCTTC | CASSSPTNEEHNEQFF
TRBJ2-3 | TRBV7-3 | TRBD1 | TGTGCCAGCAGCTCCACAGGGGGCGTGGATACGCAGTATTTT | CASSSTGGVDTQYF
TRBJ1-3 | TRBV4-3 | . | TGCGCCAGCAGCCAGTTCTTCGGTGCCAGGCGCTTTGACGGAAACACCATATATTTT | CASSQFFGARRFDGNTIYF